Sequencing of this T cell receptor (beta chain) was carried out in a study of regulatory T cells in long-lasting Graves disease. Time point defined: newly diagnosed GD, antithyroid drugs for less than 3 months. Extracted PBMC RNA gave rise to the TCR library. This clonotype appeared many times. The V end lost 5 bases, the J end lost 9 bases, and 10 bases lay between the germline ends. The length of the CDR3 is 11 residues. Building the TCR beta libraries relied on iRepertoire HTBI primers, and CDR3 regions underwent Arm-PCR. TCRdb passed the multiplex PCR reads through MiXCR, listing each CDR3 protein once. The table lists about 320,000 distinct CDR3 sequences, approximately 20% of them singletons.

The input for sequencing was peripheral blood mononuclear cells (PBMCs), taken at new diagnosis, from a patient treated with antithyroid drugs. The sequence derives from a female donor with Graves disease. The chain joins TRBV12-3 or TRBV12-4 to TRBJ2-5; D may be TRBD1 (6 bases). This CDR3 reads CASSNKGAQYF. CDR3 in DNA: TGTGCCAGCAGTAATAAGGGGGCCCAGTACTTC.